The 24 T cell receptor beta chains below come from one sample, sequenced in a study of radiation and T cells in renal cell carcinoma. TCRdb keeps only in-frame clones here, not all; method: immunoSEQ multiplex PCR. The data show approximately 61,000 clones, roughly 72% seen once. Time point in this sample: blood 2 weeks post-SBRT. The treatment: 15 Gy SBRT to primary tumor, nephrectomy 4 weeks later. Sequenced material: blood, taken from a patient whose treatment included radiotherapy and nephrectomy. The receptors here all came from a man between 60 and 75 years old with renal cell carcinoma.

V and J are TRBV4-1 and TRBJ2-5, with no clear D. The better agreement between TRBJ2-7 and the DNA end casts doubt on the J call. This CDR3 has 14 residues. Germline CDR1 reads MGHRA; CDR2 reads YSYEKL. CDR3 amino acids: CASSQAAGRDEQYF. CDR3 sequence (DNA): TGCGCCAGCAGCCAAGCCGCAGGACGGGACGAGCAGTACTTC.

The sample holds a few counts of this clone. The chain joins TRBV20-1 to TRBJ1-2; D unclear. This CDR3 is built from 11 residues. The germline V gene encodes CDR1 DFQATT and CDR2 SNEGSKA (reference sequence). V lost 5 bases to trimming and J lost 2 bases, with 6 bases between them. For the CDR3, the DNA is TGCAGTGCTCACTACAACTATGGCTACACCTTC. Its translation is CSAHYNYGYTF.

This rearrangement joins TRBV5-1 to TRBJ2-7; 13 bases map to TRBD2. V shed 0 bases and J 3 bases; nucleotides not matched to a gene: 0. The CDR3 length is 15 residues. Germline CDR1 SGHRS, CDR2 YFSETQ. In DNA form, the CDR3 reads TGCGCCAGCAGCTTGGGACTAGCGGGAGGCTACGAGCAGTACGTC. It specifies CASSLGLAGGYEQYV.

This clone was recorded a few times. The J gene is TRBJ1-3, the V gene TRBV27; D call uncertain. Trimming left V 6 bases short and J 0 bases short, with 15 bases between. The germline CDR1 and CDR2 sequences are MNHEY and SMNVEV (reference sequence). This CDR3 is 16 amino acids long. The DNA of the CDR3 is TGTGCCAGCAGGCCTGGAGGCTTCTACTCTGGAAACACCATATATTTT. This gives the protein CASRPGGFYSGNTIYF.

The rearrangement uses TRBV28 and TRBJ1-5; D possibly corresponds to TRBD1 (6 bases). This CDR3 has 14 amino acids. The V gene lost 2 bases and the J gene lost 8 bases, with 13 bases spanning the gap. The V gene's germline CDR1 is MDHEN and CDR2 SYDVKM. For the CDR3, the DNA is TGTGCCAGCAGTTTAGATTGGGGGCGGGAGCCCCAGCATTTT. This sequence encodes CASSLDWGREPQHF.

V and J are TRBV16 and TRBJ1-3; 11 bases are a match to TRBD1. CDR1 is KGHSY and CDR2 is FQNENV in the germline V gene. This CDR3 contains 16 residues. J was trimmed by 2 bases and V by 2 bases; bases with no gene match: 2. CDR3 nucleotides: TGTGCCAGCAGCCAACCGGGACAGGGGGCTGGAAACACCATATATTTT. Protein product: CASSQPGQGAGNTIYF.

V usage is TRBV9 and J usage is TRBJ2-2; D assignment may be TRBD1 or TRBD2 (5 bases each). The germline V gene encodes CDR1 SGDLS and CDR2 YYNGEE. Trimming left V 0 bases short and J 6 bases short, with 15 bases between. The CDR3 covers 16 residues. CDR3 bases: TGTGCCAGCAGCGTAGCGGGGCAGGGCATCGCCGGGGAGCTGTTTTTT. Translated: CASSVAGQGIAGELFF.

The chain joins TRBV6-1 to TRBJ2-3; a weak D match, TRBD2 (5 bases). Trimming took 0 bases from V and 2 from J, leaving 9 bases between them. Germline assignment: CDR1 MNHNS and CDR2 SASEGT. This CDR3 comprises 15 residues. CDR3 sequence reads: CASSEAVEATDTQYF. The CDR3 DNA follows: TGTGCCAGCAGTGAAGCAGTGGAGGCCACAGATACGCAGTATTTT.

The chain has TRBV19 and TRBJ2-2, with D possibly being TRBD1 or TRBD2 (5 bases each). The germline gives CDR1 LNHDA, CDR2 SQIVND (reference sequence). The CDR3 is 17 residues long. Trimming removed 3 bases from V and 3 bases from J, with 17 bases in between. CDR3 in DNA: TGTGCCAGTAGTATCAAGGGACCAACCTTGGACACCGGGGAGCTGTTTTTT. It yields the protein CASSIKGPTLDTGELFF.

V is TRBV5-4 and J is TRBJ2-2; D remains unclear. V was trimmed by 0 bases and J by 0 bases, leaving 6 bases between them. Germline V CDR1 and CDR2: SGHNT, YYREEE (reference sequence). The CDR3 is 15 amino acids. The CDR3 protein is CASSLDGTNTGELFF. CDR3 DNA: TGTGCCAGCAGCTTGGACGGAACGAACACCGGGGAGCTGTTTTTT.

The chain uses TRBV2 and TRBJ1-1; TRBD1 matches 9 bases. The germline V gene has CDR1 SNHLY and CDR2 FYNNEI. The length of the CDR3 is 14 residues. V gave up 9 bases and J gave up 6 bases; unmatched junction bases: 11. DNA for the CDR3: TGTGCCAGAAGCGATGACAGGGGGGGGGCTGAAGCTTTCTTT. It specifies CARSDDRGGAEAFF.

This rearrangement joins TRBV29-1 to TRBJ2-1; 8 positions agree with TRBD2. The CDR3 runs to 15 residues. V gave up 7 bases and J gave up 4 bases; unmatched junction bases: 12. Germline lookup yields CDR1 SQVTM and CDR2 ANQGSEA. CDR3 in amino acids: CSAGGAVDSYNEQFF. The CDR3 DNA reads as TGCAGCGCCGGGGGGGCAGTTGATTCGTACAATGAGCAGTTCTTC.

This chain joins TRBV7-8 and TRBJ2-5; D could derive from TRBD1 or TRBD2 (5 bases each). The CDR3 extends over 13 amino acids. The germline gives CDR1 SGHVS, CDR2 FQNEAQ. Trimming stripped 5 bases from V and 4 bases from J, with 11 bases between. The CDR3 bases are TGTGCCAGCAGCCGGGACCGCGGAGAGACCCAGTACTTC. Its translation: CASSRDRGETQYF.

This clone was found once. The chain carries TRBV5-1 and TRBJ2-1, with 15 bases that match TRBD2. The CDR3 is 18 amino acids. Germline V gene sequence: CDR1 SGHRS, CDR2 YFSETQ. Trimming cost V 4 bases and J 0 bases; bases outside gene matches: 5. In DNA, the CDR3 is TGCGCCAGCAGCATTGGGACTAGCGGGAGGAGCTCCTACAATGAGCAGTTCTTC. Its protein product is CASSIGTSGRSSYNEQFF.

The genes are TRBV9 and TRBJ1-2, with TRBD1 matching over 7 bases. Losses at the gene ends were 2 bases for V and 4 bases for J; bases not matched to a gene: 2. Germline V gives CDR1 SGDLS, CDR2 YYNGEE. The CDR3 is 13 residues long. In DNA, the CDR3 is TGTGCCAGCAGCGTCCAGGGGGGCTATGGCTACACCTTC. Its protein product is CASSVQGGYGYTF.

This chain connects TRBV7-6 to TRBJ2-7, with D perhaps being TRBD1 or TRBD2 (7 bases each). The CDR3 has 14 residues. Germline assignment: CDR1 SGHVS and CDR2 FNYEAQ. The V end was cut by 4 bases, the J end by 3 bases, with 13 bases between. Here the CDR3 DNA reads TGTGCCAGCAGCTCAGGGGGGGGGTACTACGAGCAGTACTTC. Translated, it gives CASSSGGGYYEQYF.

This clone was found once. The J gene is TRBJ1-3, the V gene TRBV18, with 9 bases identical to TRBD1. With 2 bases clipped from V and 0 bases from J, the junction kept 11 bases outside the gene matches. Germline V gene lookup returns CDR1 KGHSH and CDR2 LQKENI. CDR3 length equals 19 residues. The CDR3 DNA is TGTGCCAGCTCACCAAGTTTCGGGACAGGGCAAAGCTCTGGAAACACCATATATTTT. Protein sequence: CASSPSFGTGQSSGNTIYF.

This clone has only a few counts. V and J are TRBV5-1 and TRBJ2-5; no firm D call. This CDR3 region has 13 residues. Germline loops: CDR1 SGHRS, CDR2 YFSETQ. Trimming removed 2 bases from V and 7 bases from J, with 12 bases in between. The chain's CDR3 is CASSLAGSRTQYF. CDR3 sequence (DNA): TGCGCCAGCAGCTTAGCCGGGTCCCGGACCCAGTACTTC.

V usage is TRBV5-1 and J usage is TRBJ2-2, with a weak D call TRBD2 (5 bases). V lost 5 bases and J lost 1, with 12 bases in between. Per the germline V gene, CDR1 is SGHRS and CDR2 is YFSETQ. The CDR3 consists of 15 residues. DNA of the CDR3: TGCGCCAGCAGGAGAGGGCTCGGGAACACCGGGGAGCTGTTTTTT. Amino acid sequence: CASRRGLGNTGELFF.

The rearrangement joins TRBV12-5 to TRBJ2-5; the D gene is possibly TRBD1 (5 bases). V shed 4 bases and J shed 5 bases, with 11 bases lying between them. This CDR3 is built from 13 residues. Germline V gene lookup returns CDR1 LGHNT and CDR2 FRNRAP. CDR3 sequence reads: CASGSGYGETQYF. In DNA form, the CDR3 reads TGTGCTAGTGGTTCAGGGTATGGTGAGACCCAGTACTTC.

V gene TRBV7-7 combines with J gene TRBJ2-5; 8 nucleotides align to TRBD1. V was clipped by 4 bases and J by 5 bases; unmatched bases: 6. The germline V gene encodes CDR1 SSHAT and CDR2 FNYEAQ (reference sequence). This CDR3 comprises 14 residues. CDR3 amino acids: CASSSGTGGETQYF. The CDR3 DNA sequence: TGTGCCAGCAGCTCCGGGACAGGAGGGGAGACCCAGTACTTC.

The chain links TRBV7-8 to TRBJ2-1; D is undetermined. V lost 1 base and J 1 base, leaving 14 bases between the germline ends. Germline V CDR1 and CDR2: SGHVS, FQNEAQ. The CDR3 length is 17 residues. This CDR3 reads CASSLVRQALSYNEQFF. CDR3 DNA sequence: TGTGCCAGCAGCTTAGTAAGGCAAGCCCTTTCCTACAATGAGCAGTTCTTC.

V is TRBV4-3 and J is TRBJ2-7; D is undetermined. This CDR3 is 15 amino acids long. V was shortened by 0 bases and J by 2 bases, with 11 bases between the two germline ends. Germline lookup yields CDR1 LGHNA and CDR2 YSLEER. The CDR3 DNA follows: TGCGCCAGCAGCCAAGATCCCCTAGTGACCTACGAGCAGTACTTC. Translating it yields CASSQDPLVTYEQYF.

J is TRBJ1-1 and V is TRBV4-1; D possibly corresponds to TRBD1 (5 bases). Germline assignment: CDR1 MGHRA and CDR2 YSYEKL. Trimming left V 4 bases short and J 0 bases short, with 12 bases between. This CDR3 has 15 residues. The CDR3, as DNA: TGCGCCAGCAGCCCTGGGGGAGGGATGAACACTGAAGCTTTCTTT. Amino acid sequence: CASSPGGGMNTEAFF.